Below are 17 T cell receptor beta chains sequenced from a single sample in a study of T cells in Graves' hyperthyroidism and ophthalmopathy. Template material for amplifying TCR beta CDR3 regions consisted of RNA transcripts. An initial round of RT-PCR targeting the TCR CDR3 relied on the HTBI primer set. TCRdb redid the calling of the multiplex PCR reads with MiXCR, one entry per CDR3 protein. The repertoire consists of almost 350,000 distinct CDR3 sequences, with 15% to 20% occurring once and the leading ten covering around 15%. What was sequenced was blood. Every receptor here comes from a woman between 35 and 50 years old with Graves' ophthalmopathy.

CDR3 nucleotides: TGCGCCAGCAGGGGTCAGGAATTCCAAGAGACCCAGTACTTC. Its protein is CASRGQEFQETQYF. The V call is TRBV5-1, the J call TRBJ2-5, with D unclear. The CDR3 consists of 14 residues. Germline V gene sequence: CDR1 SGHRS, CDR2 YFSETQ. V was pared by 5 bases and J by 1 base, with 12 bases between.

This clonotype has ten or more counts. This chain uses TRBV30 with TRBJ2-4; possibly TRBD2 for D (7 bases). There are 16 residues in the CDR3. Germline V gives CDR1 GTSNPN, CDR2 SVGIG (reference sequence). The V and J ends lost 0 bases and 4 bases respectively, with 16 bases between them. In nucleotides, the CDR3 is TGTGCCTGGAGTGTGGGGGGGCATGTACCGAAAAACATTCAGTACTTC. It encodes CAWSVGGHVPKNIQYF.

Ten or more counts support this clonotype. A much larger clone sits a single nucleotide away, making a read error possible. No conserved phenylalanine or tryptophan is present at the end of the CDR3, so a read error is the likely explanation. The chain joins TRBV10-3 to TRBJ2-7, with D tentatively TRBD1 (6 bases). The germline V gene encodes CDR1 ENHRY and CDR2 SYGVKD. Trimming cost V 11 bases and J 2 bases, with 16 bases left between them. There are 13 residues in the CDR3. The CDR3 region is CAASQGHAYEQYS. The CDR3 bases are TGTGCCGCCAGCCAGGGACACGCCTACGAGCAGTACTCC.

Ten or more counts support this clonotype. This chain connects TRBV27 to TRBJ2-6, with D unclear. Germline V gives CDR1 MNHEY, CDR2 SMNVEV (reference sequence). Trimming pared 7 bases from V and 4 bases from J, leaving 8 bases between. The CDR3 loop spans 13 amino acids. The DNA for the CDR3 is TGTGCCAGCAAAGTTTCAGGGGCCAACGTCCTGACTTTC. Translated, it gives CASKVSGANVLTF.

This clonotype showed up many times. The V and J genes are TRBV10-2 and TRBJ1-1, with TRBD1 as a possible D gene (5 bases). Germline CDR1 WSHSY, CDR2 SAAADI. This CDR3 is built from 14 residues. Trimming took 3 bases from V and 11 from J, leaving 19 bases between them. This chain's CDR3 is CASSEGTPSVVAFF. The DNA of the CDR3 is TGCGCCAGCAGTGAAGGGACCCCCTCTGTGGTGGCTTTCTTT.

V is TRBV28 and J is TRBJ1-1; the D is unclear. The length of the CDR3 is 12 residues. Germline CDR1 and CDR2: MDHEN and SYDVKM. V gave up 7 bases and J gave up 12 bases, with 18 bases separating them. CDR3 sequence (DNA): TGTGCCAGCAACAGAGGACCCCAACAGTCTTTCTTT. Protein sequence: CASNRGPQQSFF.

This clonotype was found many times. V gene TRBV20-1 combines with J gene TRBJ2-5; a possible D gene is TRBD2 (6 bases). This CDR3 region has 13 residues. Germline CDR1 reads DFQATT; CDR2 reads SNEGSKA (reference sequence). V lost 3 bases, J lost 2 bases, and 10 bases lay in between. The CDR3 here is CSARPGLQETQYF. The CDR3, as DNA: TGCAGTGCTAGGCCGGGACTTCAAGAGACCCAGTACTTC.

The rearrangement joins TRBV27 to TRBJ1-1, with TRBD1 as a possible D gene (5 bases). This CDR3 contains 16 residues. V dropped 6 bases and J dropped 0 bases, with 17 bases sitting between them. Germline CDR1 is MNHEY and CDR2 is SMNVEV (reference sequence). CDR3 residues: CASSTGGIRMNTEAFF. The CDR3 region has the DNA TGTGCCAGCAGCACGGGGGGGATCCGTATGAACACTGAAGCTTTCTTT.

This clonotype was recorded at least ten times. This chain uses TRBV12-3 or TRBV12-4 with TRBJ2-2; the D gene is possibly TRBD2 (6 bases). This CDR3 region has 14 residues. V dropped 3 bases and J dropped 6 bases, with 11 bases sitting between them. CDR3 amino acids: CASSFLAIAGELFF. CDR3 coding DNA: TGTGCCAGCAGTTTCCTAGCGATCGCCGGGGAGCTGTTTTTT.

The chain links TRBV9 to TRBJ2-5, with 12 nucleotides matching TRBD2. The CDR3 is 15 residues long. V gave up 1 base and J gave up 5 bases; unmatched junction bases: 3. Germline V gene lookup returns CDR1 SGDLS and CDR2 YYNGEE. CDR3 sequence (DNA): TGTGCCAGCAGCGTATCTAGCGGGAGGGCGGAGACCCAGTACTTC. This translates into CASSVSSGRAETQYF.

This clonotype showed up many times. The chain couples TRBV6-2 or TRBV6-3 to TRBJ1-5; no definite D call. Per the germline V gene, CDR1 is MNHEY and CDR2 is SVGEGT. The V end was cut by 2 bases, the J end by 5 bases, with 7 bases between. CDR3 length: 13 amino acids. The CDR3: CASSYRRHQPQHF. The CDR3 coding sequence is TGTGCCAGCAGTTACCGAAGGCATCAGCCCCAGCATTTT.

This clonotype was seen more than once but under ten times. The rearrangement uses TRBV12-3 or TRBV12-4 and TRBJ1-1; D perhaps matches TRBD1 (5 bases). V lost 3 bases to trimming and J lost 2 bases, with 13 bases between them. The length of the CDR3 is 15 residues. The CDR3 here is CASSFRQGGNTEAFF. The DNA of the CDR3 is TGTGCCAGCAGTTTCCGGCAGGGCGGAAACACTGAAGCTTTCTTT.

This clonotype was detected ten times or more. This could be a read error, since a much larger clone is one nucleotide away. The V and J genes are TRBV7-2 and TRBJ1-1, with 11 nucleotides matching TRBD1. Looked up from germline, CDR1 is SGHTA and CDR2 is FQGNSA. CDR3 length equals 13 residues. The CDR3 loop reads CASSPGQGGEVFF. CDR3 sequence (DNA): TGTGCCAGCAGTCCGGGACAGGGGGGCGAAGTTTTCTTT.

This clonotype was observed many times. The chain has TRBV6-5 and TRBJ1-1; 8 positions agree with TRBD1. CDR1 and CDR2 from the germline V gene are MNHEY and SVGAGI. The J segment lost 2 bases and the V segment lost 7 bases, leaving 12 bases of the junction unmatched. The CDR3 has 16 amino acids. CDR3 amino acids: CASKMSRGQVNTEAFF. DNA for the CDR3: TGTGCCAGCAAAATGAGCAGGGGGCAGGTAAACACTGAAGCTTTCTTT.

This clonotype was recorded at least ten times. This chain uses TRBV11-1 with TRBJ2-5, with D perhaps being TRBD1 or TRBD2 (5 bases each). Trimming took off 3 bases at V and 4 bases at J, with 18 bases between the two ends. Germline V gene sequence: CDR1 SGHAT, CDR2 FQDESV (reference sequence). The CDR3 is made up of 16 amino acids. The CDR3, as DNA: TGTGCCAGCAGCTTCCAGGGCGGGTCGACCGGAGAGACCCAGTACTTC. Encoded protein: CASSFQGGSTGETQYF.

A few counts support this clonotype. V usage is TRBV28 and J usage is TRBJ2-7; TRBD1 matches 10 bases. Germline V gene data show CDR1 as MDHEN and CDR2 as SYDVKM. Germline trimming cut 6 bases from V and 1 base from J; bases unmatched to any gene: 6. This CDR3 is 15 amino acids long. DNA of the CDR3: TGTGCCAGCAGATTCTTGGGACAGGGGTCCTACGAGCAGTACTTC. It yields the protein CASRFLGQGSYEQYF.

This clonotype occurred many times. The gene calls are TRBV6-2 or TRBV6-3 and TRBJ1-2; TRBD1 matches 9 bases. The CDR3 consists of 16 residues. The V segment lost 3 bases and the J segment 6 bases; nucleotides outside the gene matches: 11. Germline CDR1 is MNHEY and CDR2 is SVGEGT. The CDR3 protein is CASSYNPRTGDDGYTF. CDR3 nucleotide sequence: TGTGCCAGCAGTTATAATCCCCGGACAGGGGATGATGGCTACACCTTC.